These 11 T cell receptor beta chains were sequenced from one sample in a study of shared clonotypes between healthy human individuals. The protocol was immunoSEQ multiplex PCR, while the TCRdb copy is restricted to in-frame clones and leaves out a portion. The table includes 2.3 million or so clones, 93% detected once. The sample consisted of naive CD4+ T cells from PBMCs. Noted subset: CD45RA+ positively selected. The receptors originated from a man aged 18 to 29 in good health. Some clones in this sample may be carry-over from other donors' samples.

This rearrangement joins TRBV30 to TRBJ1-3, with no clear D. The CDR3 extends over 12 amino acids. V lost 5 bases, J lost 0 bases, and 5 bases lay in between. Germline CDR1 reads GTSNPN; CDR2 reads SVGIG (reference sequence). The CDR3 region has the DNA TGTGCCTGGTTTCGCTCTGGAAACACCATATATTTT. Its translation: CAWFRSGNTIYF.

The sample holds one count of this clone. The DNA for the CDR3 is TGCGCCAGCAGCCTAACGCCTAGCGGGAGCTACGAGCAGTACTTC. Amino acids: CASSLTPSGSYEQYF. The rearrangement links TRBV4-3 to TRBJ2-7; 10 bases agree with TRBD2. CDR1 and CDR2 from the germline V gene are LGHNA and YSLEER. The trim removed 4 bases at V and 3 bases at J, leaving 6 bases unmatched. This CDR3 comprises 15 residues.

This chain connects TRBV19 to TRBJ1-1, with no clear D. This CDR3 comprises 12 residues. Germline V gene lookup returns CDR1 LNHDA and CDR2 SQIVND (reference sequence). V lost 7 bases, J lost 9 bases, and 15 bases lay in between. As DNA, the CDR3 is TGTGCCAGTACCCCCCCGAGAGGACAAGCTTTCTTT. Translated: CASTPPRGQAFF.

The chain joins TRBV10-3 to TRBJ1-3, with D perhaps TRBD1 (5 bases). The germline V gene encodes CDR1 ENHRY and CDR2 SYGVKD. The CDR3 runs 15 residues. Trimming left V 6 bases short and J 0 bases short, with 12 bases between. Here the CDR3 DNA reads TGTGCCATCAGGGGAGGACAAGCCTCTGGAAACACCATATATTTT. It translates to CAIRGGQASGNTIYF.

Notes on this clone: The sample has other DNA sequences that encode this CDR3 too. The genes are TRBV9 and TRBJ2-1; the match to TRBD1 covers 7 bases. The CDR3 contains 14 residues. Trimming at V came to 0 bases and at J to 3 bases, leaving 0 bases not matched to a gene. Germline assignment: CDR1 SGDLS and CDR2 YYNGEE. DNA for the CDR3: TGTGCCAGCAGCGTAGGGGACAGCTACAATGAGCAGTTCTTC. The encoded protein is CASSVGDSYNEQFF.

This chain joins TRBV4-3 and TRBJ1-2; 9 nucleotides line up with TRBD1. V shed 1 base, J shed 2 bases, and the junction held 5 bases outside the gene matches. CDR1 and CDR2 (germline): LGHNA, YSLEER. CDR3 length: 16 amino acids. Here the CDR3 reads CASSQGTGVPNYGYTF. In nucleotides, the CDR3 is TGCGCCAGCAGCCAAGGGACAGGGGTACCGAACTATGGCTACACCTTC.

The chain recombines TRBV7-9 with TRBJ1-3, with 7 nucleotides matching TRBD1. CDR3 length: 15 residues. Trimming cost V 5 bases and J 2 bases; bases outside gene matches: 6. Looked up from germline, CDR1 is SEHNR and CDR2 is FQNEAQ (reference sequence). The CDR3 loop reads CASSPQGVPGNTIYF. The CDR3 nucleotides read TGTGCCAGCAGCCCCCAGGGGGTGCCTGGAAACACCATATATTTT.

The CDR3 protein is CASIGVRDTGELFF. Written as DNA, the CDR3 is TGTGCCAGCATCGGGGTTCGGGACACCGGGGAGCTGTTTTTT. The rearrangement links TRBV28 to TRBJ2-2, with D maybe TRBD2 (5 bases). V was shortened by 7 bases and J by 3 bases, with 12 bases between the two germline ends. Germline V gives CDR1 MDHEN, CDR2 SYDVKM. The CDR3 loop spans 14 amino acids.

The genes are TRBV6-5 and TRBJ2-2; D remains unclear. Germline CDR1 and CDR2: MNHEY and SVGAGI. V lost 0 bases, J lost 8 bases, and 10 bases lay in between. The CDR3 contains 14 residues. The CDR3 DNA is TGTGCCAGCAGTTACTCGAATAATGTTGGGGAGCTGTTTTTT. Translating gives CASSYSNNVGELFF.

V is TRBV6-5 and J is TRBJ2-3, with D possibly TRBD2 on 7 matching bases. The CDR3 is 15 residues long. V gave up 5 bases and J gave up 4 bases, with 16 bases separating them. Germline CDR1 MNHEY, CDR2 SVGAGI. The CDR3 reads CASSARGARADTQYF. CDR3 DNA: TGTGCCAGCAGTGCTCGGGGGGCTAGGGCAGATACGCAGTATTTT.

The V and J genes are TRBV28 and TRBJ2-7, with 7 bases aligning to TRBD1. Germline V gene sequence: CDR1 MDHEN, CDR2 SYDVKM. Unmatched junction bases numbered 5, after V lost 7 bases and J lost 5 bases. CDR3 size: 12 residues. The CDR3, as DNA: TGTGCCAGCACCCCGACAGGGAACGAGCAGTACTTC. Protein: CASTPTGNEQYF. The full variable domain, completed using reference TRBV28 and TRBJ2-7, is DVKVTQSSRYLVKRTGEKVFLECVQDMDHENMFWYRQDPGLGLRLIYFSYDVKMKEKGDIPEGYSVSREKKERFSLILESASTNQTSMYLCASTPTGNEQYFGPGTRLTVT.